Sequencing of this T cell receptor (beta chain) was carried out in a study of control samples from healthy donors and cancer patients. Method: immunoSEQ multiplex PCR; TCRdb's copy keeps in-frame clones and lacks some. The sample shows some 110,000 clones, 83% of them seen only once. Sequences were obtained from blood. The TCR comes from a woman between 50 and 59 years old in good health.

CDR3 coding DNA: TGTGCCAGCAGCTTTCTTTTCCGGGACAGGGTCCGCACAGATACGCAGTATTTT. Encoded protein: CASSFLFRDRVRTDTQYF. The chain has TRBV5-5 and TRBJ2-3; 9 bases line up with TRBD1. Germline loops: CDR1 SGHKS, CDR2 YYEKEE (reference sequence). The CDR3 contains 18 residues. After removal of 2 bases from V and 1 base from J, the junction contained 11 bases not matched to a gene.